This TCR beta chain appears in the sequencing data of a study of cytomegalovirus exposure and HLA in healthy donors (dated by TCRdb to between 2016 and 2019). General notes on the study: In an earlier analysis of 587 of the donors, 250 to 350 Gb of sequence data and 90 million to 120 million unique TCR beta sequences from about 179 million T cells were reported. About 300 gigabases of sequencing data and approximately 80 million unique TCR sequences were included in an early release covering several hundred HLA-typed donors. Of the 300 to 500 genotyped donors, 65% to 90% were placed in the genetic ancestry cluster associated with self-reported Caucasian donors. The study aimed to test whether signatures of past pathogen exposure could be identified by cataloging public T cell receptors. The study profiled the T cell repertoires of around 700 subjects by immunosequencing and related them to cytomegalovirus serostatus. In addition to the first cohort of roughly 700 subjects, a separate validation cohort of 130 or so different subjects was used. High-throughput TCR immunosequencing, statistical association of individual TCRs with disease status, and machine learning were combined to predict cytomegalovirus infection status. A later analysis re-analyzed previously published TCR beta repertoires from 600 to 850 donors and added high-resolution HLA genotyping to study TCR occurrence patterns. The later analysis used no new phenotypic data to find candidate immune exposures, relying instead on TCR beta sequences and their occurrence across donors. An earlier analysis of 587 of the donors used high-throughput TCR beta sequencing to judge whether each TCR beta V gene segment behaved as functional or pseudogenic. Donor age, sex, ethnicity and CMV serostatus were compiled alongside the repertoire data. A later genetic analysis used genome-wide SNP genotypes for 398 of the 666 donors, treating that subset as a discovery cohort. All discovery cohort repertoires had been generated on a single sequencing platform. Class I and class II HLA loci were covered by the typing at four-digit resolution. Typing coverage varied by locus: about 629-640 donors for A, B, C, DRB1 and DQB1; roughly 560 for DQA1; around 570 for DPA1; approximately 490 for DPB1. About 5 DR-DQ haplotypes were handled as single units for association and clustering, since linkage in the cohort was strong. On average, approximately 250,000 unique TCR beta nucleotide sequences were sequenced per donor among a few hundred genotyped donors of the cohort, with around 19% of those sequences being non-productive.

Spanning cysteine to phenylalanine, the CDR3 consists of 17 amino acids. Only the CDR3 region is kept as DNA, spanning 51 bases read in frame from base 1. The germline V gene yields KGHSH for CDR1 and LQKENI for CDR2. The trim is 6 bases for V and 0 bases for J, with a gap of 18 bases between the germline ends. Paper-wide results and their limitations: A cluster of highly shared sequence variants was judged likely to represent a technical artifact of the sequencing pipeline. Cytomegalovirus status was reported to be diagnosed by the classifier with high specificity and sensitivity in both the original and validation cohorts. According to a later analysis, parvovirus B19, influenza, CMV and Epstein-Barr virus appeared linked to several top co-occurrence clusters. Because HLA typing was missing for some donors at each locus, association tests included only the typed subset. A few of the identified cytomegalovirus-associated TCR beta chains were confirmed in vitro to be specific for cytomegalovirus antigens. When HLA alleles, especially DR and DQ, strongly co-occurred, TCR associations were difficult to assign to individual alleles. Roughly uniform sequencing depth across donors was assumed in presence/absence analyses, although this assumption may not hold. Because counts were too low, roughly 17 rarely observed V segments, including chromosome 9 orphons, were left out of the earlier analysis of roughly 600 of the donors. In a later analysis, HLA-associated TCR beta chains showed more clonal expansion and lower generation probabilities than non-associated chains that were equally common. The cohort was sequenced for TCR beta chains only, and without alpha or paired-chain data the features that could be detected were limited. The study gave a list of about 170 TCR beta chains associated with cytomegalovirus. Broadly in line with IMGT annotations, most TCR beta V segments showed up in productive rearrangements about 87% or about 30% of the time in an earlier analysis of about 500 of the donors. Correlated functional status among segregating V segments might reflect linkage disequilibrium, but an unknown experimental factor could not be ruled out. A later genetic analysis reported fewer N-insertions in productive TCRs among donors in an Asian-associated ancestry cluster than the roughly 640-donor mean. A later analysis found that most CMV-associated TCR beta chains appeared HLA-restricted, with HLA associations seemingly driven largely by CMV exposure. Specific HLA alleles were associated with some 15,000 TCR beta sequences at a false discovery rate of 0.05 in a later analysis. A later analysis found that TCR association rates varied across HLA loci, with DRB1 alleles showing the most associated TCRs and HLA-C alleles the fewest. Because the 87-base-pair reads could not distinguish some IMGT-functional V segments, including TRBV6-2 and TRBV6-3, those segments were excluded. While some public TCRs were present in many individuals, most TCR sequences turned up only very rarely across donors. According to the authors, the approach could potentially be generalized to other disease states and immunological phenotypes. A further reported finding was that TCR beta sequences accurately predicted the HLA-A and HLA-B alleles for most subjects in the first cohort. For the cohort, immune exposure information was limited to CMV serostatus. In a later genetic analysis, a missense DCLRE1C variant was associated with V-gene and J-gene trimming of TCR beta chains, and the association was replicated in an independent cohort.

Notes on this clone: This clone's antigen is unknown. No qualities accompany the bases; no much larger clone lies one base away.

The cohort was made up of 666 healthy bone marrow donors. At the time of sampling, all cohort members were nominally healthy, though unrecorded immune exposures were likely present. The donor tested CMV seropositive, placing the donor among the 290 or so seropositive members of the cohort. Each donor provided a peripheral blood sample, and peripheral blood mononuclear cells were used for TCR beta sequencing. Genomic DNA was extracted from the blood cell samples with the Qiagen DNeasy Blood Extraction Kit. Library creation used the immunoSEQ multiplex PCR assay. A mixture of 60 forward primers for TCR Vbeta segments and 13 reverse primers for TCR Jbeta segments was used in the multiplex PCR. Amplification of the CDR3 region of rearranged TCR beta genes was performed with a multiplex PCR assay on genomic DNA. Amplified TCR beta libraries were sequenced as 87-base-pair reads on the Illumina HiSeq System. From the authors' description of their analysis: A later analysis tallied tens of millions of unique TCR beta chains across the approximately 670 repertoires, and 10 million to 11 million of those chains were shared by two or more donors. Raw reads were error-corrected and collapsed into unique sequences with a nearest-neighbor algorithm that merged closely related sequences to remove PCR and sequencing errors. CDR3 sequences were aligned to IMGT reference sequences to assign V, D and J gene segments. For a sequence to be retained, a match of at least six nucleotides to both a V gene segment and a J gene segment was required. A rearrangement counted as productive if the CDR3 had no stop codons and remained in frame with V and J, and every other rearrangement counted as non-productive. Following IMGT convention, CDR3 was defined as the stretch from the second conserved V-encoded cysteine to the conserved J-encoded phenylalanine. The earlier analysis of 587 of the donors excluded sequences that lacked an unambiguous match to a single V gene segment. An earlier analysis of several hundred of the donors called V segments functional above 56.7% productive rearrangements and segregating when the between-donor standard deviation exceeded 5%. A statistical classification framework was built to diagnose cytomegalovirus status from the catalog of TCR beta chain sequences. In a later analysis, V and J genes were assigned by comparing TCR nucleotide sequences against IMGT/GENE-DB human TR gene sequences. The TCRdist pipeline was used in a later analysis to assign CDR3 sequences and most-parsimonious VDJ recombination scenarios. In a later analysis, each TCR beta chain was defined by its CDR3 amino acid sequence together with its V-gene family, and reads lacking a unique V-gene family were excluded. A later analysis removed over 500 highly shared, low-generation-probability nucleotide sequences to deal with suspected cross-contamination and a sequencing artifact. In a later analysis, a clonal expansion index for each public chain was calculated from normalized within-repertoire ranks of inferred template counts. In a later analysis, generation probabilities were computed using a VDJ recombination model fitted to out-of-frame rearrangements, and the results were checked against IGoR. A later analysis scored TCR-TCR, TCR-HLA and TCR-CMV co-occurrence with hypergeometric tests, applying a repertoire-size bias correction to TCR pairs. False discovery rates were estimated in a later analysis by permuting HLA or CMV assignments 20 times. In a later analysis, co-occurring TCRs were grouped using DBSCAN, and TCRdist sequence similarity was added for clustering within HLA-allele-positive subsets. Repertoires with fewer than 30,000 or more than 120,000 public chains, plus five repertoires with anomalous nucleotide sharing, were excluded from co-occurrence clustering. Here the immuneACCESS table is served through TCRdb, limited to in-frame sequences with V and J called. Missing clones are a known gap in these copies; in checked studies unresolved V genes cover under half, and the rest lacks a known reason. That table furnishes V, J and clone size, whereas the DNA furnished D and trimming. The sample contains roughly 100,000 clones, about 80% of them found a single time. Clones ranked in the top ten supply about 3.5% of the sample.

Recombination joined TRBV18 with TRBJ1-5; 5 matching bases give a weak D call of TRBD1. The sample was PBMCs. This TCR derives from a male donor in good health and CMV-seropositive. CDR3 sequence: CASSPNRVGDSNQPQHF. In nucleotide form, the sequence is TGTGCCAGCTCCCCCAACCGTGTAGGGGATAGCAATCAGCCCCAGCATTTT.